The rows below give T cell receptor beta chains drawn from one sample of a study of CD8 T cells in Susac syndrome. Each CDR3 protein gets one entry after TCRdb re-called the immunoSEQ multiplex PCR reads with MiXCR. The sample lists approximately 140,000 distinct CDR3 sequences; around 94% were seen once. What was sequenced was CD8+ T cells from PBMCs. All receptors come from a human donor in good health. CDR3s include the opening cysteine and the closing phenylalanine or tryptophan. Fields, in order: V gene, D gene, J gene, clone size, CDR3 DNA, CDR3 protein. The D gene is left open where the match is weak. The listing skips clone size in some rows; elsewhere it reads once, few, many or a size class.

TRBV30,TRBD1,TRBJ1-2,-,TGTGCCAGACAGGGGGTAAACTATGGCTACACCTTC,CARQGVNYGYTF
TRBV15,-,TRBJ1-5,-,TGTGCCACCAGGTGGGACAGCAATCAGCCCCAGCATTTT,CATRWDSNQPQHF
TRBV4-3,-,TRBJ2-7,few,TGCGCCAGCAGCCAAGTGACAGACTCCTACGAGCAGTACTTC,CASSQVTDSYEQYF
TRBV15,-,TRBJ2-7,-,TGTGCCACCAGCAGGGCGAGGACAGCCTCCTACGAGCAGTACTTC,CATSRARTASYEQYF
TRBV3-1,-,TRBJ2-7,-,TGTGCCAGCGGCGGGTCGAGCTCCTACGAGCAGTACTTC,CASGGSSSYEQYF
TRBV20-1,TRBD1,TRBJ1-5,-,TGCAGTGCTAGAGATCTACAGGGGTATTATCAGCCCCAGCATTTT,CSARDLQGYYQPQHF
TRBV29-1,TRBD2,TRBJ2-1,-,TGCAGCGTTGGAATACGGGGAGGGACTAGCGGGAGGTATGAGCAGTTCTTC,CSVGIRGGTSGRYEQFF
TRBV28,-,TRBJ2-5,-,TGTGCCAGCAGACCCGGGACTGATTCTGTCCAAGAGACCCAGTACTTC,CASRPGTDSVQETQYF
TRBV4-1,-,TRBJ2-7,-,TGCGCCAGCAGCCAAGTAACGGGAGTATCCCACGAGCAGTACTTC,CASSQVTGVSHEQYF
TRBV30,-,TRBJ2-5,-,TGTGCCCAAACACCAGAGGACCAAGAGACCCAGTACTTC,CAQTPEDQETQYF
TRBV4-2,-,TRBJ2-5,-,TGTGCCAGCAGCCAAGTCTTCGCGGGGGAGACCCAGTACTTC,CASSQVFAGETQYF
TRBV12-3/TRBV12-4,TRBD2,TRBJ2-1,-,TGTGCCAGCAGTTCCGGACTAGCGGGAGTTGGCGCCTACAATGAGCAGTTCTTC,CASSSGLAGVGAYNEQFF
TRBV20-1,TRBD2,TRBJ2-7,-,TGCAGTGCTAGAGAACGGGCTAGCGGAACCTACGAGCAGTACTTC,CSARERASGTYEQYF
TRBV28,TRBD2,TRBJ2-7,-,TGTGCCAGCAGCCTTGGGGAGGGAGAGCAGTACTTC,CASSLGEGEQYF
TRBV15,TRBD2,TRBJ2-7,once,TGTGCCACCAGTAGGACTAGCGGGGACTACGAGCAGTACTTC,CATSRTSGDYEQYF
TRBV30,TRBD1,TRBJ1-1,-,TGTGCCTGGAGCCCAGGGACAGCTGAAGCTTTCTTT,CAWSPGTAEAFF
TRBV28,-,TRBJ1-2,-,TGTGCCAGCGGAGATGGCTACACCTTC,CASGDGYTF
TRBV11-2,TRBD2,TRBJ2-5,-,TGTGCCAGCAGCTTAGCGCCGAGGGAGGGAGAGACCCAGTACTTC,CASSLAPREGETQYF
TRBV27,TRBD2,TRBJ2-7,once,TGTGCCAGCAGTTTAATTGGACTAGCGTACCACGAGCAGTACTTC,CASSLIGLAYHEQYF
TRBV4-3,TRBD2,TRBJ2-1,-,TGCGCCAGCAGCCAACCTAGCGGGGGAATTAACAATGAGCAGTTCTTC,CASSQPSGGINNEQFF
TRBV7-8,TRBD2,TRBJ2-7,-,TGTGCCAGCAGCTACCCGGGGGAGGGCTACGAGCAGTACTTC,CASSYPGEGYEQYF
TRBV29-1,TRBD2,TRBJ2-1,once,TGCAGCGGGGGAGGGACCCGACCGGGAGATGAGCAGTTCTTC,CSGGGTRPGDEQFF
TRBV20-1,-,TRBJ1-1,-,TGCAGTGCTAGAGTTGGAGCCGAGGAAGCTTTCTTT,CSARVGAEEAFF
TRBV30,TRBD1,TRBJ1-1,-,TGTGCCTGGAGTCTGGACAGGGAGACGATGAACACTGAAGCTTTCTTT,CAWSLDRETMNTEAFF
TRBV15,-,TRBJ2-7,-,TGTGCCACCAGTCCCGGGACACATACCTACGAGCAGTACTTC,CATSPGTHTYEQYF